The next 5 T cell receptor beta chains were all read from a single sample in a study of CDR3 diversity in severe acne. TCRdb recomputed calls from the PCR reads with MiXCR, one row per CDR3 protein. The sample yields 65,000 to 95,000 distinct CDR3 sequences, around 49% seen once. Sample: blood. These receptors came from a male donor in good health, without acne.

The chain links TRBV7-9 to TRBJ1-3; D is undetermined. Between the trimmed V and J ends, which lost 8 bases and 3 bases, there was a span of 14 bases. Germline CDR1 is SEHNR and CDR2 is FQNEAQ (reference sequence). The CDR3 is made up of 14 amino acids. This CDR3 reads CASQRAASGNTIYF. In nucleotides, the CDR3 is TGTGCCAGCCAACGGGCGGCGAGTGGAAACACCATATATTTT.

The chain combines TRBV5-1 with TRBJ2-7, with TRBD1 matching over 11 bases. Unmatched junction bases numbered 7, after V lost 0 bases and J lost 11 bases. The CDR3 runs 14 residues. CDR1 is SGHRS, CDR2 YFSETQ, per germline. CDR3 sequence reads: CASSLVGGQGEKYF. In nucleotides, the CDR3 is TGCGCCAGCAGCTTGGTGGGGGGACAGGGGGAGAAGTACTTC. Looking up the rest from reference TRBV5-1 and TRBJ2-7 gives the full variable domain: KAGVTQTPRYLIKTRGQQVTLSCSPISGHRSVSWYQQTPGQGLQFLFEYFSETQRNKGNFPGRFSGRQFSNSRSEMNVSTLELGDSALYLCASSLVGGQGEKYFGPGTRLTVT.

V is TRBV20-1 and J is TRBJ2-2, with 12 bases lining up with TRBD2. The germline V gene has CDR1 DFQATT and CDR2 SNEGSKA (reference sequence). The CDR3 spans 17 residues. Germline trimming cut 1 base from V and 2 bases from J; bases unmatched to any gene: 5. CDR3 DNA sequence: TGCAGTGCTAGAGGTTTTGGACTAGCGGGAAACACCGGGGAGCTGTTTTTT. Translating it yields CSARGFGLAGNTGELFF.

In this sample, this clonotype turned up many times. The chain is built from TRBV25-1 and TRBJ1-2, with TRBD1 as a possible D gene (5 bases). In germline, CDR1 is MGHDK, CDR2 SYGVNS. The CDR3 runs to 14 residues. Trimming left V 0 bases short and J 8 bases short, with 13 bases between. The CDR3 sequence is CASSEYVRGGGYTF. The CDR3 nucleotides are TGTGCCAGCAGTGAATATGTTAGGGGCGGAGGCTACACCTTC.

Regarding this clonotype: An end of the junction does not agree with germline; a read error may underlie this. V and J are TRBV7-9 and TRBJ2-7; 7 bases match TRBD2. The CDR3 is made up of 14 amino acids. Germline V gene data show CDR1 as SEHNR and CDR2 as FQNEAQ (reference sequence). This chain's CDR3 is CASSLADPTYEQYF. For the CDR3, the DNA is TGTGCCAGCAGCCTAGCGGACCCTACCTACGAGCAGTACTTC.